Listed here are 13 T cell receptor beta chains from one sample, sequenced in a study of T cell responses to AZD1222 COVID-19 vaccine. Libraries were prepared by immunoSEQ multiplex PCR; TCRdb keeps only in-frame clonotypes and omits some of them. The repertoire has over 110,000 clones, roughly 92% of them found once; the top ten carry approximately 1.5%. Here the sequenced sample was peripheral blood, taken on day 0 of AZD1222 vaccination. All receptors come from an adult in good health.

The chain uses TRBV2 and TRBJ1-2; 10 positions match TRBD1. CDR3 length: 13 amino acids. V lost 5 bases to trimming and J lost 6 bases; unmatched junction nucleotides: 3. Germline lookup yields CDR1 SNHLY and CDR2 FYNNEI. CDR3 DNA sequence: TGTGCCAGCAGTTGGGACAGGGGAAATGGCTACACCTTC. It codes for CASSWDRGNGYTF.

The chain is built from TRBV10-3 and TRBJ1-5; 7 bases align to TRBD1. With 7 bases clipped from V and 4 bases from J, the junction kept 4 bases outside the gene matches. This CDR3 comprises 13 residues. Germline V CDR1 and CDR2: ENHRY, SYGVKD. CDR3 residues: CAITDRANQPQHF. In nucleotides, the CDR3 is TGTGCCATCACTGACAGGGCTAATCAGCCCCAGCATTTT.

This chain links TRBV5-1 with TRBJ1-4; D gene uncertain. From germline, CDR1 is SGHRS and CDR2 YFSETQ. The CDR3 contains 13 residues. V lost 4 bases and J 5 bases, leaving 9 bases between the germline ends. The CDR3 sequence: CASSPVGNEKLFF. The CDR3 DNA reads TGCGCCAGCAGCCCCGTGGGGAATGAAAAACTGTTTTTT.

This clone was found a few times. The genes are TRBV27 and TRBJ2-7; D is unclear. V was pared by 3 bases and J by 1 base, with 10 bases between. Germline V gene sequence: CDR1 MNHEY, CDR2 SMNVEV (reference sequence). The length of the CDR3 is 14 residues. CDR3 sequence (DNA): TGTGCCAGCAGTTTCTTCGCAGCTTCCTACGAGCAGTACTTC. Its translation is CASSFFAASYEQYF.

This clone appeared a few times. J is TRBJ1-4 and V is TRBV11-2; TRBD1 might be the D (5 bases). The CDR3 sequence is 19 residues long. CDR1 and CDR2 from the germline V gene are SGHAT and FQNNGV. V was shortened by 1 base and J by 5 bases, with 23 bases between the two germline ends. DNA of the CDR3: TGTGCCAGCAGCTTAGGCGGGGGATTCGCGGAAAAGGAAAATGAAAAACTGTTTTTT. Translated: CASSLGGGFAEKENEKLFF.

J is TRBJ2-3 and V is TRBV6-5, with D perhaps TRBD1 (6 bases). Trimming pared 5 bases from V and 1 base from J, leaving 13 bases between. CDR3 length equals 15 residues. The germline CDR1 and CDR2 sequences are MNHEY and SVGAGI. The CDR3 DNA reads TGTGCCAGCAGTCCCCGGGACACCGGCACAGATACGCAGTATTTT. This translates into CASSPRDTGTDTQYF.

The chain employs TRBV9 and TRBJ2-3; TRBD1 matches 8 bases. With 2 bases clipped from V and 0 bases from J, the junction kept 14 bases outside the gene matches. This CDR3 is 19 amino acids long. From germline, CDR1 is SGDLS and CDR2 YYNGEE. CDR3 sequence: CASSVSFGTGYTSTDTQYF. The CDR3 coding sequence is TGTGCCAGCAGCGTCTCGTTCGGGACAGGATATACTAGCACAGATACGCAGTATTTT.

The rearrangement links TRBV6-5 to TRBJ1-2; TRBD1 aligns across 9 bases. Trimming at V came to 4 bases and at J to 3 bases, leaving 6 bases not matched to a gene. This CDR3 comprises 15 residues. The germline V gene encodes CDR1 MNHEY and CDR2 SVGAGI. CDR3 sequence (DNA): TGTGCCAGCAGTTTAACAGGGGGCAACGACTATGGCTACACCTTC. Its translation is CASSLTGGNDYGYTF.

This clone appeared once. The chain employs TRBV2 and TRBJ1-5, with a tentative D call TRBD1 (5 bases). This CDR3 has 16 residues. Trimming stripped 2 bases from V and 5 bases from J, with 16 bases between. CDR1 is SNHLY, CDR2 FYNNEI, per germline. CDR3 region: CASSEKARRGHQPQHF. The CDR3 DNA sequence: TGTGCCAGCAGTGAAAAGGCCAGGAGGGGACATCAGCCCCAGCATTTT.

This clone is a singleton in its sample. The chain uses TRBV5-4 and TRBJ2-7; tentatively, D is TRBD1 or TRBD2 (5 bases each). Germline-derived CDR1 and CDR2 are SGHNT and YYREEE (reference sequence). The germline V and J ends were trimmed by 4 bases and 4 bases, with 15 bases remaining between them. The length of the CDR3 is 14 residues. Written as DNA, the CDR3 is TGTGCCAGCAGCCCCGGGACGGATGGTTACGAGCAGTACTTC. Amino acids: CASSPGTDGYEQYF.

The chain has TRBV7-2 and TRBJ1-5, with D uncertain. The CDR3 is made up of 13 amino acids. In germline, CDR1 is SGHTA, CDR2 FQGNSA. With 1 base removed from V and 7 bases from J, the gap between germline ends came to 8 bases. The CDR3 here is CASSLGAFQPQHF. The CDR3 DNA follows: TGTGCCAGCAGCTTAGGTGCCTTCCAGCCCCAGCATTTT.

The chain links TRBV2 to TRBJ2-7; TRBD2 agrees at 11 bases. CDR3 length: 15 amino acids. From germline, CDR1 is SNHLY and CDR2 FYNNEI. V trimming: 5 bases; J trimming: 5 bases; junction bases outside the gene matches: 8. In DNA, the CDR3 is TGTGCCAGCAGTTCCCTAGCGGGAGGTGGAAACGAGCAGTACTTC. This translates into CASSSLAGGGNEQYF.

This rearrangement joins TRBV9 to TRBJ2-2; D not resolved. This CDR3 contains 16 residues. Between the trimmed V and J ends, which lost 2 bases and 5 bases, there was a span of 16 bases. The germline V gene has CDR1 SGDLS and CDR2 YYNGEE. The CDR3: CASSVGPGRPTGELFF. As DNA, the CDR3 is TGTGCCAGCAGCGTGGGCCCGGGTAGGCCGACCGGGGAGCTGTTTTTT.